The TCR beta chain under discussion was sequenced for a study of CD8+ T cells in alopecia areata. CDR3 length: 10 amino acids. Germline CDR1 SQVTM, CDR2 ANQGSEA. V was pared by 3 bases and J by 10 bases, with 0 bases of the junction left unmatched. Extracted RNA was reverse transcribed, and the resulting cDNA served as sequencing template. Profiled with immunoSEQ multiplex PCR; TCRdb holds only in-frame clones, not every one. The sample gives around 100,000 clones, about two thirds of which show up once; 15% to 20% is in the top ten. Study-level points and caveats: Affected scalp, especially in alopecia totalis/universalis, had a higher clonality than normal scalp did.

Turning to this clone: Its antigen is not identified.

Regarding treatment: oral pan-JAK inhibitor, 5-10 mg twice daily. Peripheral blood samples and lesional scalp punch biopsies were obtained from alopecia areata patients. The chain is built from TRBV29-1 and TRBJ2-1, with 7 bases fitting TRBD2. The sequence came from a human donor with alopecia areata. The sequencing used CD8+ T cells sorted from blood, collected between weeks 43 and 45, from a patient treated with tofacitinib. The CDR3 DNA reads TGCAGCGTTGAGGGAGGGGAGCAGTTCTTC. This gives the protein CSVEGGEQFF.